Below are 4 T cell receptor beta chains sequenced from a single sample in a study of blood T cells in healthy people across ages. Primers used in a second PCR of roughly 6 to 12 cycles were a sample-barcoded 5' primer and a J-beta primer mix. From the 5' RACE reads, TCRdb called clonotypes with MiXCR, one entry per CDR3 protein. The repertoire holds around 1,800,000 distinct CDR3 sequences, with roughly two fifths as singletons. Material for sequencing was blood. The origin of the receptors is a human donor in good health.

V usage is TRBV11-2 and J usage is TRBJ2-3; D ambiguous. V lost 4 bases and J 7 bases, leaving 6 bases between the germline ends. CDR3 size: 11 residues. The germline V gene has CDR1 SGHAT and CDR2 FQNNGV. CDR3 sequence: CASSSPYTQYF. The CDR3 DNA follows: TGTGCCAGCAGCTCACCCTATACGCAGTATTTT. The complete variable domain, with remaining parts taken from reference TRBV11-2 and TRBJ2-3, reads EAGVAQSPRYKIIEKRQSVAFWCNPISGHATLYWYQQILGQGPKLLIQFQNNGVVDDSQLPKDRFSAERLKGVDSTLKIQPAKLEDSAVYLCASSSPYTQYFGPGTRLTVL.

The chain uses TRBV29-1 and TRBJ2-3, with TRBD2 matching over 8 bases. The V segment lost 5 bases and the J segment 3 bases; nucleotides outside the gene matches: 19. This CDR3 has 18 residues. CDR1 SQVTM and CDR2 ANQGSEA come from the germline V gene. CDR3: CSVRGGLNSLQGTDTQYF. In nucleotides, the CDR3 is TGCAGCGTTCGGGGGGGCCTAAATTCCCTCCAAGGTACAGATACGCAGTATTTT.

The CDR3 DNA follows: TGCAGCGTTGAGCGGAACAGGGGGACGGGCACAGATACGCAGTATTTT. It yields the protein CSVERNRGTGTDTQYF. The rearrangement uses TRBV29-1 and TRBJ2-3; 8 nucleotides align to TRBD1. This CDR3 spans 16 amino acids. Germline V gene sequence: CDR1 SQVTM, CDR2 ANQGSEA. The V gene end was trimmed by 3 bases and the J gene end by 1 base; junction bases not matched to a gene: 9.

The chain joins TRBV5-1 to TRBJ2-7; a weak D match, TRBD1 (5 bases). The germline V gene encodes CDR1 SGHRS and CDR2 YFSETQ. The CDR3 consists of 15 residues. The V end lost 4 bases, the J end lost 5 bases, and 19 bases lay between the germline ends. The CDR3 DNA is TGCGCCAGCAGCCGGAATACAGGTAACCTGAACGAGCAGTACTTC. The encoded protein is CASSRNTGNLNEQYF.